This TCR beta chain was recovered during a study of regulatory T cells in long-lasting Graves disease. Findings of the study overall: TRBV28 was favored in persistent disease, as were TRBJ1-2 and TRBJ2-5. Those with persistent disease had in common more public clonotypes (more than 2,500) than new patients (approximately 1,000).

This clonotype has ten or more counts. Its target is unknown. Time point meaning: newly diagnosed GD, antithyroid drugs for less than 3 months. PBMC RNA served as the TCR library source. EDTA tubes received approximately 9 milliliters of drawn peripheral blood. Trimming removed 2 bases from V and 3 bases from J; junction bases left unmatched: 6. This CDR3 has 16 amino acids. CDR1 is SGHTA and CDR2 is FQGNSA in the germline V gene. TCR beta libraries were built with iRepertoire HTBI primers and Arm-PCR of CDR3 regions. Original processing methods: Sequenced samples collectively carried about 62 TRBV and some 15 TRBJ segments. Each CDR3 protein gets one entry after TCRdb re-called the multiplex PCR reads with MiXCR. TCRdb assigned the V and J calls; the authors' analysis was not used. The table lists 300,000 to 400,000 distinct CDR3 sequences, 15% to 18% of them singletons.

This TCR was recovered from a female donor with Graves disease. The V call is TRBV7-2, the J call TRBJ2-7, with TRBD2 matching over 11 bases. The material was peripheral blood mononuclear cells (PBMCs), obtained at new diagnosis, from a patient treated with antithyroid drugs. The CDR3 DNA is TGTGCCAGCAGCTTAAATCCCGGGACTAGCGGCTACGAGCAGTACTTC. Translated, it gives CASSLNPGTSGYEQYF.